This record looks at one TCR beta chain sequence and its context. The target antigen is unknown. The source of the sample is a study of T cells after yellow fever vaccination. About the research overall: It was SMART-Seq v4 Ultra Low Input that prepared the fractions with low cell numbers. Whole-study findings and limits: A limited proportion of clonotypes was detected within both the CD4 and CD8 compartments. The secondary response was weaker but peaked faster, day 5 versus 15.

This CDR3 is built from 14 residues. Trimming removed 3 bases at V and 10 bases at J, with 19 bases between. The germline V gene has CDR1 SEHNR and CDR2 FQNEAQ (reference sequence). The 5'RACE template-switching step produced TCR cDNA and added a universal primer site and UMIs. TCRdb reprocessed the 5' RACE reads via MiXCR and lists one record per CDR3 protein. Of just under 600,000 distinct CDR3 sequences in the sample, about 13% were seen once. This chain connects TRBV7-9 to TRBJ2-7; tentatively, D is TRBD2 (5 bases). This sequence was found in a man aged 25-45 years who received the YFV17D yellow fever vaccine. The sequences come from PBMCs, collected on the day of the yellow fever booster vaccination. Here the CDR3 reads CASSFPGTSYAQYF. The CDR3 nucleotides are TGTGCCAGCAGCTTTCCGGGAACCTCCTACGCCCAGTACTTC.